This T cell receptor beta chain derives from a study of T-cell memory formation after mild COVID-19. On this clonotype itself: The antigen remains undetermined.

TCRdb reprocessed the 5' RACE reads via MiXCR and lists one record per CDR3 protein. The table records 470,000 or so distinct CDR3 sequences, about 20% of them present only once. CDR1 LGHNA and CDR2 YSLEER come from the germline V gene. Deletions cut 0 bases from V and 4 bases from J, with 9 bases between. This CDR3 spans 14 amino acids. The study, taken as a whole, reports: Contracting CD4+ clones sat mainly in CM and EM; CD8+ in EMRA. Day 15 to 85 contracting clones showed balanced CD4/CD8; later expanders leaned CD4+.

The rearrangement uses TRBV4-3 and TRBJ1-1, with no clear D. This clonotype was sampled from a man aged 18 to 30 who had mild COVID-19 (a few samples of this study predate the infection). Cell type and time point are not known. Sample: PBMCs or a T cell subset sorted from them (not recorded which). The CDR3: CASSQEGSLTEAFF. In nucleotides, the CDR3 is TGCGCCAGCAGCCAAGAGGGAAGCCTCACTGAAGCTTTCTTT.